The T cell receptor (beta chain) described here comes from a study of blood T cell repertoires in COVID-19. In the study overall: Spain, Italy and the United States supplied samples that represented acute and convalescent COVID-19. Sources were T cells, B-cell-depleted T cells, or PBMCs; the material itself was cDNA or gDNA.

The authors' processing: Cell counts per sample came from amplifying reference gene primers. Assay used: immunoSEQ multiplex PCR; TCRdb lists only in-frame clones, some missing. That table gives V, J and clone size, and the DNA gave D and trimming. The repertoire holds just under 350,000 clones, more than 70% seen once, with 2.5% to 3.5% in the top ten. The germline V gene has CDR1 SGHNT and CDR2 YENEEA. The CDR3 covers 12 residues. V lost 3 bases, J lost 6 bases, and 9 bases lay in between. The TCR was taken from a man aged 25-40 years with active or convalescent COVID-19. The V and J genes are TRBV11-3 and TRBJ2-7; D is perhaps TRBD1 (5 bases). The sample consisted of peripheral blood. The CDR3, as DNA: TGTGCCAGCAGCTTCGACAGATCCGAGCAGTACTTC. Its protein is CASSFDRSEQYF.